The 30 T cell receptor beta chains below all came from one sample that was sequenced in a study of cytomegalovirus exposure and HLA in healthy donors. Using immunoSEQ multiplex PCR, the repertoire was profiled, and TCRdb retains in-frame clones only, with some absent. This repertoire shows 180,000 or so clones, around 80% found once; its top ten account for roughly an eighth. The sample was PBMCs. These receptors originate from a woman in her twenties or thirties in good health and CMV-seropositive.

The genes are TRBV2 and TRBJ2-5, with a tentative D call TRBD1 (5 bases). Trimming stripped 4 bases from V and 1 base from J, with 7 bases between. Germline CDR1 SNHLY, CDR2 FYNNEI. The CDR3 loop spans 13 amino acids. The chain's CDR3 is CASSATGQETQYF. The DNA of the CDR3 is TGTGCCAGCAGTGCAACAGGCCAAGAGACCCAGTACTTC.

The chain is built from TRBV9 and TRBJ2-3; D is unresolved. Between the trimmed V and J ends, which lost 0 bases and 0 bases, there was a span of 5 bases. The germline CDR1 and CDR2 sequences are SGDLS and YYNGEE. The CDR3 sequence is 14 residues long. The CDR3 region has the DNA TGTGCCAGCAGCGTAGGCCGGAGCACAGATACGCAGTATTTT. Amino acids: CASSVGRSTDTQYF.

The V call is TRBV5-4, the J call TRBJ1-2; no definite D call. Trimming pared 2 bases from V and 2 bases from J, leaving 13 bases between. The CDR3 extends over 15 amino acids. Germline CDR1 and CDR2: SGHNT and YYREEE (reference sequence). In DNA, the CDR3 is TGTGCCAGCAGCTTTGCGGGGTTACCCAACTATGGCTACACCTTC. Amino acid sequence: CASSFAGLPNYGYTF.

The chain recombines TRBV6-5 with TRBJ2-3; the match to TRBD2 covers 11 bases. There are 14 residues in the CDR3. J was trimmed by 5 bases and V by 4 bases; bases with no gene match: 2. The germline gives CDR1 MNHEY, CDR2 SVGAGI. The CDR3 DNA reads TGTGCCAGCAGTTCCGGGACTAGCGGAGATACGCAGTATTTT. Translated: CASSSGTSGDTQYF.

The chain is built from TRBV2 and TRBJ2-6; a weak D match, TRBD1 (5 bases). Germline V gene data show CDR1 as SNHLY and CDR2 as FYNNEI. This CDR3 has 16 amino acids. Trimming cost V 1 base and J 1 base, with 8 bases left between them. The CDR3 bases are TGTGCCAGCAGTGAAGGACAGCGATCTGGGGCCAACGTCCTGACTTTC. It specifies CASSEGQRSGANVLTF.

The chain is built from TRBV10-1 and TRBJ2-5; 9 bases agree with TRBD1. The CDR3 contains 15 residues. V was pared by 4 bases and J by 5 bases, with 8 bases of the junction left unmatched. CDR1 is WNHNN, CDR2 SYGVQD, per germline (reference sequence). The CDR3 sequence is CASSATGQGFETQYF. The CDR3 region has the DNA TGCGCCAGCAGTGCAACGGGACAGGGTTTCGAGACCCAGTACTTC.

The DNA for the CDR3 is TGTGCCTGGTATACAGGTCACTCTGGGGCCAACGTCCTGACTTTC. The encoded protein is CAWYTGHSGANVLTF. The V and J genes are TRBV30 and TRBJ2-6, with D possibly being TRBD1 (5 bases). The CDR3 length is 15 residues. Trimming left V 5 bases short and J 0 bases short, with 11 bases between. The V gene's germline CDR1 is GTSNPN and CDR2 SVGIG (reference sequence).

The chain joins TRBV9 to TRBJ2-7; 15 bases map to TRBD2. This CDR3 region has 15 residues. The J segment lost 7 bases and the V segment lost 4 bases, leaving 6 bases of the junction unmatched. The germline gives CDR1 SGDLS, CDR2 YYNGEE. CDR3 loop: CASSLLGLAGGEQYF. The CDR3 coding sequence is TGTGCCAGCAGCCTGCTGGGACTAGCGGGAGGTGAGCAGTACTTC.

J is TRBJ2-1 and V is TRBV6-4; 8 nucleotides agree with TRBD2. V trimming: 3 bases; J trimming: 7 bases; junction bases outside the gene matches: 11. This CDR3 has 16 residues. CDR1 is MRHNA and CDR2 is SNTAGT in the germline V gene. CDR3 sequence reads: CASSDWSGSKGNEQFF. CDR3 nucleotides: TGTGCCAGCAGTGATTGGAGCGGGAGTAAAGGGAATGAGCAGTTCTTC.

V usage is TRBV30 and J usage is TRBJ2-7, with 15 bases lining up with TRBD2. This CDR3 comprises 14 residues. Germline CDR1 GTSNPN, CDR2 SVGIG (reference sequence). J gave up 7 bases and V 5 bases, and 6 bases lay outside the gene matches. CDR3 bases: TGTGCCTGGCGGGGACTAGCGGGAGGCCAGGAGCAGTACTTC. It yields the protein CAWRGLAGGQEQYF.

As for this clone: At one boundary the junction diverges from the germline segment, which might be a read error. The V call is TRBV7-7, the J call TRBJ2-5; the D gene is possibly TRBD1 (5 bases). CDR3 length: 14 residues. The germline CDR1 and CDR2 sequences are SSHAT and FNYEAQ (reference sequence). Here the CDR3 DNA reads TGTGCTAGCAGCTTAGCTGGGGCCCAAGAGACCCAGTACTTC. Protein product: CASSLAGAQETQYF.

The chain links TRBV28 to TRBJ1-1; TRBD1 agrees at 9 bases. CDR1 and CDR2 (germline): MDHEN, SYDVKM. With 5 bases clipped from V and 10 bases from J, the junction kept 8 bases outside the gene matches. This CDR3 has 13 amino acids. CDR3 sequence reads: CASSIRDRALAFF. The CDR3 bases are TGTGCCAGCAGTATCCGGGACAGGGCTCTAGCTTTCTTT.

V gene TRBV4-1 combines with J gene TRBJ1-4; the D is unclear. The CDR3 runs to 17 residues. With 4 bases removed from V and 0 bases from J, the gap between germline ends came to 15 bases. Germline values: CDR1 MGHRA, CDR2 YSYEKL. The CDR3 DNA sequence: TGCGCCAGCAGCCGAGTGGCAGACAATCCAACTAATGAAAAACTGTTTTTT. It translates to CASSRVADNPTNEKLFF.

This clone was counted once. The rearrangement joins TRBV5-3 to TRBJ1-5, with a possible D match to TRBD1 (6 bases). TRBV5-3 is known as an ORF, though its function is uncertain. Trimming removed 5 bases at V and 4 bases at J, with 19 bases between. The CDR3 extends over 16 amino acids. The CDR3 DNA reads as TGTGCCAGAAGATTGAGTGGACAGTTTCAAAATCAGCCCCAGCATTTT. This gives the protein CARRLSGQFQNQPQHF.

The rearrangement joins TRBV28 to TRBJ2-7; tentative D call: TRBD1 (5 bases). V lost 5 bases and J lost 2, with 16 bases in between. The germline gives CDR1 MDHEN, CDR2 SYDVKM. CDR3 length: 15 residues. The CDR3 region has the DNA TGTGCCAGCAGTAATTTTGGAGACAGAACCTACGAGCAGTACTTC. This gives the protein CASSNFGDRTYEQYF.

This clone was seen only once. The gene calls are TRBV14 and TRBJ2-7; 7 nucleotides agree with TRBD2. Trimming at V came to 6 bases and at J to 3 bases, leaving 8 bases not matched to a gene. The CDR3 consists of 14 residues. The V gene's germline CDR1 is SGHDN and CDR2 FVKESK. For the CDR3, the DNA is TGTGCCAGCAGTCTCCGGACTAGTCGCTACGAGCAGTACTTC. The encoded protein is CASSLRTSRYEQYF. The full variable domain, its missing parts supplied by reference TRBV14 and TRBJ2-7, is EAGVTQFPSHSVIEKGQTVTLRCDPISGHDNLYWYRRVMGKEIKFLLHFVKESKQDESGMPNNRFLAERTGGTYSTLKVQPAELEDSGVYFCASSLRTSRYEQYFGPGTRLTVT.

The chain carries TRBV4-1 and TRBJ2-7; D might be TRBD2 (5 bases). The V gene lost 1 base and the J gene lost 2 bases, with 18 bases spanning the gap. The CDR3 consists of 17 residues. Germline values: CDR1 MGHRA, CDR2 YSYEKL. Here the CDR3 DNA reads TGCGCCAGCAGCCAAGTCGAGGGTACCTATACGCCCTACGAGCAGTACTTC. Translated, it gives CASSQVEGTYTPYEQYF.

The chain links TRBV6-5 to TRBJ1-1; tentatively, D is TRBD1 (6 bases). With 5 bases removed from V and 6 bases from J, the gap between germline ends came to 10 bases. The CDR3 is 12 amino acids. The germline V gene encodes CDR1 MNHEY and CDR2 SVGAGI. Here the CDR3 reads CASSTPGAEAFF. Written as DNA, the CDR3 is TGTGCCAGCAGTACCCCAGGGGCTGAAGCTTTCTTT.

V and J are TRBV2 and TRBJ2-3, with D tentatively TRBD1 (6 bases). The CDR3 consists of 15 residues. Trimming cost V 7 bases and J 0 bases, with 14 bases left between them. The germline V gene has CDR1 SNHLY and CDR2 FYNNEI. Here the CDR3 reads CASKRQAASTDTQYF. The CDR3 region has the DNA TGTGCCAGCAAAAGACAGGCTGCTAGCACAGATACGCAGTATTTT.

The V call is TRBV18, the J call TRBJ2-1, with a weak D call TRBD1 (6 bases). Trimming cost V 0 bases and J 0 bases, with 18 bases left between them. The CDR3 runs to 19 residues. Germline CDR1 is KGHSH and CDR2 is LQKENI. In DNA, the CDR3 is TGTGCCAGCTCACCACCAACAGGGCGTCTCCGGAGCTCCTACAATGAGCAGTTCTTC. Translated, it gives CASSPPTGRLRSSYNEQFF.

This clone is a singleton in its sample. CDR3 in DNA: TGTGCCAGCAGCCAAGAGACGTTGATAGCGGGATACACAGATACGCAGTATTTT. Amino acid sequence: CASSQETLIAGYTDTQYF. V usage is TRBV4-2 and J usage is TRBJ2-3; 8 bases align to TRBD2. The CDR3 is 18 residues long. Germline assignment: CDR1 LGHNA and CDR2 YNFKEQ. Germline trimming cut 0 bases from V and 2 bases from J; bases unmatched to any gene: 10.

This clone occurred once. The rearrangement uses TRBV19 and TRBJ2-5; D unclear. V was clipped by 5 bases and J by 2 bases, with 9 bases between them. The CDR3 runs 13 residues. Germline CDR1 is LNHDA and CDR2 is SQIVND (reference sequence). The CDR3 DNA reads as TGTGCCAGTAGTGCAGACATACAAGAGACCCAGTACTTC. Encoded protein: CASSADIQETQYF.

The chain is built from TRBV28 and TRBJ2-7; perhaps TRBD2 as D (5 bases). Trimming left V 3 bases short and J 6 bases short, with 12 bases between. From germline, CDR1 is MDHEN and CDR2 SYDVKM. The CDR3 is made up of 13 amino acids. This CDR3 reads CASSFGGGLEQYF. In DNA form, the CDR3 reads TGTGCCAGCAGTTTCGGCGGCGGGCTCGAGCAGTACTTC.

V gene TRBV19 combines with J gene TRBJ2-7; 10 bases are shared with TRBD2. The ends lost 4 bases at V and 2 bases at J; junction bases unmatched: 5. CDR1 is LNHDA and CDR2 is SQIVND in the germline V gene (reference sequence). The CDR3 is 15 residues long. The CDR3 bases are TGTGCCAGTAGTAACCCAGCGGGAGGGGCCTACGAGCAGTACTTC. Protein sequence: CASSNPAGGAYEQYF.

This chain uses TRBV28 with TRBJ1-5, with D tentatively TRBD1 (5 bases). Trimming pared 5 bases from V and 0 bases from J, leaving 8 bases between. The germline V gene has CDR1 MDHEN and CDR2 SYDVKM. This CDR3 is 14 amino acids long. CDR3 coding DNA: TGTGCCAGCAGTCAGACAGTTAGCAATCAGCCCCAGCATTTT. Translated, it gives CASSQTVSNQPQHF.

This clone has more than one count but fewer than ten. This rearrangement joins TRBV7-9 to TRBJ2-7, with 8 bases identical to TRBD1. Trimming removed 5 bases from V and 3 bases from J; junction bases left unmatched: 12. The germline V gene encodes CDR1 SEHNR and CDR2 FQNEAQ (reference sequence). This CDR3 has 16 amino acids. CDR3 sequence reads: CASSVTNLTGGYEQYF. CDR3 nucleotides: TGTGCCAGCAGCGTAACCAACCTTACAGGGGGCTACGAGCAGTACTTC. The full variable domain, its missing parts supplied by reference TRBV7-9 and TRBJ2-7, is DTGVSQNPRHKITKRGQNVTFRCDPISEHNRLYWYRQTLGQGPEFLTYFQNEAQLEKSRLLSDRFSAERPKGSFSTLEIQRTEQGDSAMYLCASSVTNLTGGYEQYFGPGTRLTVT.

J is TRBJ2-1 and V is TRBV28, with 12 bases identical to TRBD2. The junction had 2 bases not matched to a gene; V was cut back by 9 bases and J by 2 bases. Germline CDR1 reads MDHEN; CDR2 reads SYDVKM. CDR3 length: 14 residues. CDR3: CASWTSGTYNEQFF. The CDR3 coding sequence is TGTGCCAGTTGGACTAGCGGGACCTACAATGAGCAGTTCTTC.

The chain joins TRBV5-1 to TRBJ2-5, with TRBD1 as a possible D gene (6 bases). CDR1 is SGHRS and CDR2 is YFSETQ in the germline V gene. Trimming stripped 0 bases from V and 5 bases from J, with 20 bases between. This CDR3 contains 17 residues. The CDR3 sequence: CASSLGTVALVIETQYF. DNA of the CDR3: TGCGCCAGCAGCTTGGGGACAGTTGCCCTCGTCATTGAGACCCAGTACTTC.

The CDR3 DNA reads TGTGCCAGCAGCTTGGTGTTAGGGGACTATGGCTACACCTTC. This codes for CASSLVLGDYGYTF. V and J are TRBV5-4 and TRBJ1-2, with D maybe TRBD1 (5 bases). The CDR3 spans 14 residues. The germline CDR1 and CDR2 sequences are SGHNT and YYREEE (reference sequence). V was shortened by 0 bases and J by 3 bases, with 9 bases between the two germline ends.

This rearrangement joins TRBV2 to TRBJ1-4; 9 positions match TRBD1. Germline V gene lookup returns CDR1 SNHLY and CDR2 FYNNEI. Losses at the gene ends were 7 bases for V and 8 bases for J; bases not matched to a gene: 26. This CDR3 is 20 amino acids long. The CDR3 DNA sequence: TGTGCCAGCAAAGTACAGGGGGCACCAGAATACCCCCTCGTCGGAGAAAAACTGTTTTTT. Translating it yields CASKVQGAPEYPLVGEKLFF.